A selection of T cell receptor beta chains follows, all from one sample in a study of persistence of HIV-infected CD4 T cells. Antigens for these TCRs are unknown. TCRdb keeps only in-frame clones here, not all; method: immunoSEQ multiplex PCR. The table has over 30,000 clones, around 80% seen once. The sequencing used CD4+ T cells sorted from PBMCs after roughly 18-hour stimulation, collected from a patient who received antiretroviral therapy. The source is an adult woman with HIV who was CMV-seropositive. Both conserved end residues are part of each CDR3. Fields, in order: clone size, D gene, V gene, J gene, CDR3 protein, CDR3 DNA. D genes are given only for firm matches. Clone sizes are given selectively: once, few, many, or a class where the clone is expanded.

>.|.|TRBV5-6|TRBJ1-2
CASSLTGSGYTF
TGTGCCAGCAGCTTGACAGGGAGCGGCTACACCTTC
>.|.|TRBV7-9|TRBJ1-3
CASTNGNMRRAGNTIYF
TGTGCCAGCACTAATGGGAACATGCGTAGGGCTGGAAACACCATATATTTT
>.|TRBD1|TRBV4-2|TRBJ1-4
CASSHDRGREKLFF
TGTGCCAGCAGCCATGACAGGGGCCGTGAAAAACTGTTTTTT
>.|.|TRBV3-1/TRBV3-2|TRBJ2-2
CASSQSGKHTGELFF
TGTGCCAGCAGTCAATCAGGAAAGCACACCGGGGAGCTGTTTTTT
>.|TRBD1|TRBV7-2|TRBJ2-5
CASSPMTGYQETQYF
TGTGCCAGCAGCCCCATGACAGGGTACCAAGAGACCCAGTACTTC
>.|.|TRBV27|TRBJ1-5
CASKGQYSNQPQHF
TGTGCCAGCAAAGGACAGTATAGCAATCAGCCCCAGCATTTT
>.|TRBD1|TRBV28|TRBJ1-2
CASITTGGAGGYTF
TGTGCCAGCATCACAACAGGGGGCGCGGGGGGCTACACCTTC
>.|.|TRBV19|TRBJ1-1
CASTGGLRNTEAFF
TGTGCCAGTACGGGGGGTTTGAGAAACACTGAAGCTTTCTTT
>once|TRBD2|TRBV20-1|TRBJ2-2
CSASPQTGGRAYTGELFF
TGCAGTGCTAGTCCTCAGACGGGCGGGAGGGCCTACACCGGGGAGCTGTTTTTT
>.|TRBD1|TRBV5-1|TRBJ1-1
CASRGQGAGNTEAFF
TGCGCCAGCAGAGGACAGGGGGCCGGGAACACTGAAGCTTTCTTT
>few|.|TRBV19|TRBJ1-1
CASSISWSTEAFF
TGTGCCAGTAGTATTTCCTGGAGCACTGAAGCTTTCTTT
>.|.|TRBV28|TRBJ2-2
CASSQRGAPNTGELFF
TGTGCCAGCAGCCAAAGGGGAGCGCCGAACACCGGGGAGCTGTTTTTT
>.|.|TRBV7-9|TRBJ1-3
CASSLLQGFSGNTIYF
TGTGCCAGCAGCTTATTGCAAGGATTCTCTGGAAACACCATATATTTT
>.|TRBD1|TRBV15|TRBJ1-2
CATSRDRGRSNYGYTF
TGTGCCACCAGCAGAGACAGGGGGAGGTCCAACTATGGCTACACCTTC
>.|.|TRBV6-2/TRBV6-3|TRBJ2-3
CASSYKQGTDTQYF
TGTGCCAGCAGTTACAAACAGGGCACAGATACGCAGTATTTT
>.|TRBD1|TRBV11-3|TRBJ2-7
CASSLVGQGRYEQYF
TGTGCCAGCAGCCTAGTTGGACAGGGAAGATACGAGCAGTACTTC
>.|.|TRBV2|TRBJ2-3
CASSRLGGITDTQYF
TGTGCCAGCAGTCGACTGGGAGGAATCACAGATACGCAGTATTTT
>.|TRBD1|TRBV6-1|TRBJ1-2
CASSESGQAKSYGYTF
TGTGCCAGCAGTGAATCCGGACAGGCCAAGTCCTATGGCTACACCTTC
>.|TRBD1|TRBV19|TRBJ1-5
CASRGQGDNQPQHF
TGTGCCAGTCGTGGACAGGGAGACAATCAGCCCCAGCATTTT
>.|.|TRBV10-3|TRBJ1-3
CAIRDTGKAGNTIYF
TGTGCCATCAGGGATACAGGGAAGGCTGGAAACACCATATATTTT
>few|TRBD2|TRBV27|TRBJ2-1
CASRLIGTSVYNEQFF
TGTGCCAGCAGATTAATCGGGACTAGCGTCTACAATGAGCAGTTCTTC
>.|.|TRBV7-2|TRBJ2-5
CASSRLPTSRETQYF
TGTGCCAGCAGCCGTCTCCCTACTAGCCGTGAGACCCAGTACTTC
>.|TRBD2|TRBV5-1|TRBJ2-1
CASTQGAGGPYNEQFF
TGCGCCAGCACCCAAGGAGCGGGAGGGCCCTACAATGAGCAGTTCTTC
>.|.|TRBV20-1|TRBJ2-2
CSASFAENTGELFF
TGCAGTGCTAGTTTTGCAGAGAACACCGGGGAGCTGTTTTTT
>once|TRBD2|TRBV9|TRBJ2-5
CASSGGGLAGFPETQYF
TGTGCCAGCAGCGGGGGAGGGCTAGCGGGGTTCCCAGAGACCCAGTACTTC
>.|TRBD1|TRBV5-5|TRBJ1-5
CASSLVLGTEGVQPQHF
TGTGCCAGCAGCTTGGTACTGGGGACAGAAGGTGTTCAGCCCCAGCATTTT
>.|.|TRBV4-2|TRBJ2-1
CASSPDWDEQFF
TGTGCCAGCAGCCCTGACTGGGATGAGCAGTTCTTC
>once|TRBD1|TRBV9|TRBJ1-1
CASSLEGAGTEAFF
TGTGCCAGCAGCTTGGAGGGGGCTGGAACTGAAGCTTTCTTT
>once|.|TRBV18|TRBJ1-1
CASSPPTNTEAFF
TGTGCCAGCTCACCACCCACCAACACTGAAGCTTTCTTT
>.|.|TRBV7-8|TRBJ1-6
CASSRINSPLHF
TGTGCCAGCAGCCGGATTAATTCACCCCTCCACTTT
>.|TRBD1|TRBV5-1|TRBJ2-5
CASSGTGQQETQYF
TGCGCCAGCAGCGGGACAGGGCAGCAAGAGACCCAGTACTTC
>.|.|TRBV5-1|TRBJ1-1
CASSLGVQTRNTEAFF
TGCGCCAGCAGCTTGGGGGTCCAGACGAGGAACACTGAAGCTTTCTTT